The 15 T cell receptor beta chains in this list originate from one sample, sequenced in a study of cytomegalovirus exposure and HLA in healthy donors. PCR used 60 Vbeta primers and 13 Jbeta primers. The repertoire was sequenced with immunoSEQ multiplex PCR; TCRdb's copy has only in-frame clones and lacks some. This listing includes 150,000 or so clones. What was sequenced was PBMCs. These receptors were collected from a woman between 50 and 59 years old in good health and CMV-seronegative.

The CDR3 nucleotides are TGCAGCGTTGAAGAAGGGATTAGCGGGAACCCAACCCAGTACTTC. It yields the protein CSVEEGISGNPTQYF. V gene TRBV29-1 combines with J gene TRBJ2-5, with 8 bases identical to TRBD2. Germline assignment: CDR1 SQVTM and CDR2 ANQGSEA. Germline trimming cut 0 bases from V and 8 bases from J; bases unmatched to any gene: 11. The CDR3 runs to 15 residues.

The chain combines TRBV30 with TRBJ1-2; D not certain. With 0 bases removed from V and 8 bases from J, the gap between germline ends came to 16 bases. Germline V gene sequence: CDR1 GTSNPN, CDR2 SVGIG (reference sequence). The CDR3 length is 14 residues. The CDR3 is CAWSVRGTSGGYTF. The CDR3 nucleotides are TGTGCCTGGAGTGTACGCGGTACAAGCGGAGGCTACACCTTC.

The CDR3 spells CASSLNSGKGYEQYF. In nucleotides, the CDR3 is TGCGCCAGCAGCTTGAATAGCGGGAAGGGGTACGAGCAGTACTTC. The chain recombines TRBV5-1 with TRBJ2-7, with 8 bases that match TRBD2. The CDR3 loop spans 15 amino acids. Germline CDR1 and CDR2: SGHRS and YFSETQ. Trimming at V came to 1 base and at J to 4 bases, leaving 7 bases not matched to a gene.

The chain combines TRBV9 with TRBJ2-7; D is ambiguous. Trimming removed 0 bases at V and 2 bases at J, with 12 bases between. This CDR3 has 15 residues. The germline gives CDR1 SGDLS, CDR2 YYNGEE. This CDR3 reads CASSVDGQATYEQYF. The DNA of the CDR3 is TGTGCCAGCAGCGTAGATGGGCAGGCAACCTACGAGCAGTACTTC.

The chain couples TRBV19 to TRBJ1-1, with TRBD1 matching over 11 bases. The CDR3 runs to 14 residues. CDR1 and CDR2 from the germline V gene are LNHDA and SQIVND (reference sequence). V was pared by 7 bases and J by 4 bases, with 5 bases of the junction left unmatched. The CDR3 DNA is TGTGCCAGTACCCTTGGGACAGGGGGCACTGAAGCTTTCTTT. Translating gives CASTLGTGGTEAFF.

On this clone itself: The same CDR3 arises from other DNA sequences in this sample as well. V and J are TRBV5-1 and TRBJ1-4, with 9 bases aligning to TRBD1. V dropped 4 bases and J dropped 7; count of bases not matched to a gene: 2. The germline V gene encodes CDR1 SGHRS and CDR2 YFSETQ. The CDR3 is 13 amino acids. The CDR3 DNA reads TGCGCCAGCAGCCCGGGACAGGGTGAAAAACTGTTTTTT. Protein product: CASSPGQGEKLFF.

The rearrangement uses TRBV5-1 and TRBJ1-4; TRBD1 matches at 8 bases. The V gene end was trimmed by 4 bases and the J gene end by 5 bases; junction bases not matched to a gene: 4. This CDR3 spans 14 amino acids. Germline V gene data show CDR1 as SGHRS and CDR2 as YFSETQ. CDR3 amino acids: CASSPGTGNEKLFF. The DNA of the CDR3 is TGCGCCAGCAGCCCCGGGACAGGAAATGAAAAACTGTTTTTT.

The gene calls are TRBV28 and TRBJ2-3; 9 nucleotides line up with TRBD2. V dropped 8 bases and J dropped 1; count of bases not matched to a gene: 4. The CDR3 spans 14 residues. From germline, CDR1 is MDHEN and CDR2 SYDVKM. The CDR3 nucleotides read TGTGCCAGCGGGGGACTAGCCGGCACAGATACGCAGTATTTT. This gives the protein CASGGLAGTDTQYF.

The V call is TRBV18, the J call TRBJ2-5, with no clear D. The better agreement between TRBJ2-7 and the DNA end casts doubt on the J call. CDR1 is KGHSH and CDR2 is LQKENI in the germline V gene. The CDR3 spans 14 residues. The CDR3 DNA is TGTGCCAGCTCACCACCCGGAGAGAGGTACGAGCAGTACTTC. Translation gives CASSPPGERYEQYF.

The V call is TRBV9, the J call TRBJ1-2; D is undetermined. Trimming cost V 0 bases and J 4 bases, with 13 bases left between them. In germline, CDR1 is SGDLS, CDR2 YYNGEE. The CDR3 has 15 amino acids. DNA for the CDR3: TGTGCCAGCAGCGTAGATTTAAGAGGCGGCTATGGCTACACCTTC. Translated: CASSVDLRGGYGYTF.

The chain employs TRBV7-2 and TRBJ2-3; D perhaps matches TRBD2 (5 bases). Trimming pared 5 bases from V and 2 bases from J, leaving 11 bases between. This CDR3 has 14 amino acids. Germline-derived CDR1 and CDR2 are SGHTA and FQGNSA. The CDR3 DNA follows: TGTGCCAGCAGCCTCGCGGGCTCCACAGATACGCAGTATTTT. Its protein is CASSLAGSTDTQYF.

In nucleotides, the CDR3 is TGTGCCAGCAGTTTTTTAAGCGGGAGCCCCTACGAGCAGTACTTC. Translated: CASSFLSGSPYEQYF. V and J are TRBV27 and TRBJ2-7; 8 positions match TRBD2. Germline lookup yields CDR1 MNHEY and CDR2 SMNVEV (reference sequence). This CDR3 contains 15 residues. The V gene end was trimmed by 3 bases and the J gene end by 2 bases; junction bases not matched to a gene: 6.

The rearrangement uses TRBV4-2 and TRBJ1-4, with 7 bases fitting TRBD1. V dropped 0 bases and J dropped 10; count of bases not matched to a gene: 8. The germline CDR1 and CDR2 sequences are LGHNA and YNFKEQ. The CDR3 has 15 residues. This CDR3 is CASSQEVGTVGKLFF. CDR3 nucleotide sequence: TGTGCCAGCAGCCAAGAGGTTGGGACAGTGGGAAAACTGTTTTTT.

The gene calls are TRBV5-1 and TRBJ2-5; 7 nucleotides line up with TRBD1. V trimming: 0 bases; J trimming: 6 bases; junction bases outside the gene matches: 5. CDR1 SGHRS and CDR2 YFSETQ come from the germline V gene. This CDR3 region has 14 residues. CDR3 bases: TGCGCCAGCAGCTTGGAGCAGGGGGAAAAGACCCAGTACTTC. Its protein product is CASSLEQGEKTQYF.

V gene TRBV5-1 combines with J gene TRBJ2-1; weak D call: TRBD1 (6 bases). Germline V CDR1 and CDR2: SGHRS, YFSETQ. V lost 2 bases and J lost 15, with 18 bases in between. The CDR3 is made up of 13 amino acids. The CDR3 sequence is CASSFPRGFQTFF. For the CDR3, the DNA is TGCGCCAGCAGCTTCCCCAGGGGATTCCAGACGTTCTTC. The full variable domain, its missing parts supplied by reference TRBV5-1 and TRBJ2-1, is KAGVTQTPRYLIKTRGQQVTLSCSPISGHRSVSWYQQTPGQGLQFLFEYFSETQRNKGNFPGRFSGRQFSNSRSEMNVSTLELGDSALYLCASSFPRGFQTFFGPGTRLTVL.